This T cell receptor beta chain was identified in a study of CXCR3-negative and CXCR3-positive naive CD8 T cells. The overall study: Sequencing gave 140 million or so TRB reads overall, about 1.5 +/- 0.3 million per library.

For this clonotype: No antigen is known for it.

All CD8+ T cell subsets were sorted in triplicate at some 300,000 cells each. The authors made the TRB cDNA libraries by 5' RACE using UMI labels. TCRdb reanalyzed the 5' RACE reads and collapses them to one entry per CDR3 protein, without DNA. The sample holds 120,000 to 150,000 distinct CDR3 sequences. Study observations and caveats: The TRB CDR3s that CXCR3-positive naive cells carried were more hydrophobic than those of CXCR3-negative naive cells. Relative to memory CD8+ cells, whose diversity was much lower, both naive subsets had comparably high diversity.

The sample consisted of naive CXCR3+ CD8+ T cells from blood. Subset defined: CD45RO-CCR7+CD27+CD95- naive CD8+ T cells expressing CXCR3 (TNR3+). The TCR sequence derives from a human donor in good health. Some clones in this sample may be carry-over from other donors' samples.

The CDR3 sequence: CASSRQGEHNEQFF. The rearrangement joins TRBV6-2 or TRBV6-3 to TRBJ2-1; TCRdb's assignment of TRBD1 cannot be checked, as there is no DNA. CDR3 length: 14 residues. Germline CDR1 reads MNHEY; CDR2 reads SVGEGT.